This note documents a single T cell receptor beta chain sequence. The same CDR3 also results from other DNA sequences found in this sample. Original analysis: For nucleated cells, counts were estimated from reference gene primer amplification. TCRdb keeps only in-frame clones here, not all; method: immunoSEQ multiplex PCR. That table furnishes V, J and clone size, whereas the DNA furnished D and trimming. The table includes just over 250,000 clones, approximately 90% detected once. The record originates from a study of blood T cell repertoires in COVID-19. The CDR3 contains 15 residues. Germline-derived CDR1 and CDR2 are MNHEY and SVGAGI. V shed 5 bases, J shed 1 base, and the junction held 7 bases outside the gene matches.

The sequence was obtained from a man aged 55 to 70 who had recovered from COVID-19. Material: peripheral blood. V usage is TRBV6-5 and J usage is TRBJ2-5; 7 nucleotides match TRBD1. The CDR3 here is CASSPNRDSQETQYF. CDR3 DNA: TGTGCCAGCAGTCCAAACCGGGACAGCCAAGAGACCCAGTACTTC.